The following is a TCR beta chain sequence with its context. Its matching antigen is unknown. The sample is drawn from a study of T cell responses to AZD1222 COVID-19 vaccine. The CDR3 loop spans 11 amino acids. The V gene's germline CDR1 is SGHRS and CDR2 YFSETQ. V dropped 4 bases and J dropped 5 bases, with 6 bases sitting between them. The data were produced by immunoSEQ multiplex PCR, yet TCRdb's version contains in-frame clones alone and is incomplete. The data contain 140,000 or so clones, about nine tenths of them singletons. Study results and caveats: Donors were mostly white British, more females; clonal diversity possibly underestimated.

Pooling of second doses given at about 4 or about 12 weeks was done. Sequenced here: peripheral blood, sampled 28 days after the second AZD1222 dose. V and J are TRBV5-1 and TRBJ1-1; weak D call: TRBD1 (5 bases). The receptor was derived from an adult who received the AZD1222 COVID-19 vaccine. The CDR3 is CASSGATEAFF. The CDR3 coding sequence is TGCGCCAGCAGCGGGGCTACTGAAGCTTTCTTT.